Following are 17 T cell receptor beta chains from one sample sequenced in a study of T-cell reconstitution after alpha-beta-depleted transplantation in children (dated by TCRdb to 2015 to 2016). The library was obtained by PCR. Sequencing was carried out with an Illumina HiSeq 2500. TCR libraries were prepared with molecular barcoding, using unique molecular identifiers to normalize TCRbeta repertoire quantification. TCRdb itself trimmed the public reads at Q25 with fastp, ran MiXCR and retained productive beta chains. Identical CDR3 protein sequences are pooled into one entry, listed with their most common genes and DNA. Recorded for this sample are around 120,000 distinct CDR3 sequences; about 23% of them occurred a single time. The top ten clones comprise over 9.5% of the sample. Read against the paper, the sample's treatment or condition label means: allogeneic hematopoietic cell transplantation with graft depleted of TCRalphabeta T cells and CD19 B cells.

Source: PBMCs, mostly from graft donor cells, taken 180 days after TCRalphabeta/CD19-depleted stem cell transplant. These receptors came from a male patient aged 2-15 years who had a stem cell transplant for chronic granulomatous disease, so the T cells may come from the graft donor.

V and J are TRBV20-1 and TRBJ1-1; D unclear. The CDR3 contains 12 residues. CDR1 and CDR2 (germline): DFQATT, SNEGSKA (reference sequence). V was trimmed by 5 bases and J by 2 bases, leaving 9 bases between them. The CDR3 reads CSAVDRNTEAFF. CDR3 bases: TGCAGTGCTGTTGACCGCAACACTGAAGCTTTCTTT.

The genes are TRBV28 and TRBJ1-5, with no clear D. Between the trimmed V and J ends, which lost 4 bases and 6 bases, there was a span of 19 bases. This CDR3 contains 16 residues. Germline V CDR1 and CDR2: MDHEN, SYDVKM. CDR3 amino acids: CASSSTGWTVLQPQHF. The CDR3, as DNA: TGTGCCAGCAGTTCCACGGGTTGGACGGTGCTTCAGCCCCAGCATTTT.

Many counts were recorded for this clonotype. J is TRBJ2-5 and V is TRBV11-3, with D possibly matching TRBD1 (6 bases). The CDR3 totals 14 residues. The V end was cut by 9 bases, the J end by 0 bases, with 14 bases between. The V gene's germline CDR1 is SGHNT and CDR2 YENEEA. The CDR3 DNA reads TGTGCCAGTACAGGGCTTAGATACCAAGAGACCCAGTACTTC. This codes for CASTGLRYQETQYF.

This clonotype came up many times. V is TRBV20-1 and J is TRBJ1-5; 12 bases fit TRBD1. The CDR3 covers 14 residues. Germline loops: CDR1 DFQATT, CDR2 SNEGSKA (reference sequence). V shed 5 bases and J 4 bases; nucleotides not matched to a gene: 3. The CDR3 loop reads CSAGTGGLNQPQHF. The CDR3 bases are TGCAGTGCTGGGACAGGGGGCCTTAATCAGCCCCAGCATTTT.

The chain is built from TRBV6-1 and TRBJ1-4; 8 positions agree with TRBD1. V shed 6 bases and J 7 bases; nucleotides not matched to a gene: 7. Germline CDR1 and CDR2: MNHNS and SASEGT. The CDR3 runs 14 residues. CDR3 nucleotide sequence: TGTGCCAGCAGGCCCCAGGGGGCGCTTGAAAAACTGTTTTTT. Protein: CASRPQGALEKLFF.

This clonotype was counted between two and nine times. CDR3 nucleotide sequence: TGTGCCAGCAGCTTAGACGCAGCGGGGGTCTACGAGCAGTACTTC. Translating it yields CASSLDAAGVYEQYF. The V call is TRBV7-6, the J call TRBJ2-7; 8 nucleotides agree with TRBD2. Trimming took 1 base from V and 3 from J; bases not matched to a gene: 5. Germline lookup yields CDR1 SGHVS and CDR2 FNYEAQ. CDR3 length: 15 residues.

The chain joins TRBV7-2 to TRBJ2-7; no reliable D call. The germline V and J ends were trimmed by 1 base and 0 bases, with 10 bases remaining between them. Germline values: CDR1 SGHTA, CDR2 FQGNSA. This CDR3 comprises 15 residues. The CDR3 DNA sequence: TGTGCCAGCAGCTTAGGGCCAGTAAGCTCCTACGAGCAGTACTTC. Encoded protein: CASSLGPVSSYEQYF.

This clonotype was counted many times. This chain links TRBV20-1 with TRBJ2-7, with D possibly matching TRBD2 (5 bases). The CDR3 length is 14 residues. Trimming left V 0 bases short and J 1 base short, with 10 bases between. Germline CDR1 and CDR2: DFQATT and SNEGSKA (reference sequence). The CDR3 loop reads CSARDLRGSYEQYF. In nucleotides, the CDR3 is TGCAGTGCTAGAGATCTTCGGGGTTCCTACGAGCAGTACTTC.

The V and J genes are TRBV15 and TRBJ2-3; 9 bases agree with TRBD1. The germline V gene has CDR1 LNHNV and CDR2 YYDKDF (reference sequence). Trimming at V came to 4 bases and at J to 5 bases, leaving 10 bases not matched to a gene. The CDR3 runs 16 residues. In nucleotides, the CDR3 is TGTGCCACCAGCAATTTTTCCGGACAGGGGAGAGATACGCAGTATTTT. Protein product: CATSNFSGQGRDTQYF.

This clonotype was detected ten times or more. This chain joins TRBV29-1 and TRBJ1-3, with D perhaps matching TRBD1 (5 bases). CDR1 is SQVTM, CDR2 ANQGSEA, per germline. The CDR3 runs to 15 residues. Trimming took off 5 bases at V and 0 bases at J, with 14 bases between the two ends. As DNA, the CDR3 is TGCAGCGTTTCTCCGGGACCTTCCTCTGGAAACACCATATATTTT. It codes for CSVSPGPSSGNTIYF.

The sample holds a few counts of this clonotype. V gene TRBV4-2 combines with J gene TRBJ2-7; possible D gene TRBD2, 5 bases. CDR1 and CDR2 from the germline V gene are LGHNA and YNFKEQ. The CDR3 length is 16 residues. With 0 bases removed from V and 2 bases from J, the gap between germline ends came to 14 bases. The CDR3 bases are TGTGCCAGCAGCCAAGATGGGTCTAGCCAACCCTACGAGCAGTACTTC. It encodes CASSQDGSSQPYEQYF.

V is TRBV5-1 and J is TRBJ2-7, with D possibly being TRBD1 or TRBD2 (5 bases each). The germline V gene has CDR1 SGHRS and CDR2 YFSETQ. The V end was cut by 6 bases, the J end by 2 bases, with 15 bases between. The CDR3 has 14 residues. Here the CDR3 reads CASTNGGLPYEQYF. CDR3 sequence (DNA): TGCGCCAGCACCAATGGGGGTCTGCCCTACGAGCAGTACTTC.

This rearrangement joins TRBV29-1 to TRBJ2-5; the match to TRBD2 covers 11 bases. CDR3 length: 14 residues. The trim removed 6 bases at V and 5 bases at J, leaving 8 bases unmatched. Germline V gene lookup returns CDR1 SQVTM and CDR2 ANQGSEA. CDR3 nucleotide sequence: TGCAGCGTGACAACTAGCGGGAGAAGGGAGACCCAGTACTTC. Its translation is CSVTTSGRRETQYF.

This clonotype has only a few counts. The chain combines TRBV29-1 with TRBJ2-1; 7 nucleotides match TRBD2. The germline V gene encodes CDR1 SQVTM and CDR2 ANQGSEA. The CDR3 has 16 amino acids. The ends lost 2 bases at V and 7 bases at J; junction bases unmatched: 14. The DNA of the CDR3 is TGCAGCGTTGAACCCAGTAACGGACTAGGTGGTAATGAGCAGTTCTTC. It codes for CSVEPSNGLGGNEQFF.

The V and J genes are TRBV20-1 and TRBJ2-1, with D perhaps matching TRBD2 (6 bases). The germline gives CDR1 DFQATT, CDR2 SNEGSKA (reference sequence). V shed 0 bases and J shed 10 bases, with 16 bases lying between them. The CDR3 length is 14 residues. This CDR3 is CSARDIAAVQEQFF. The CDR3 nucleotides are TGCAGTGCTAGAGATATAGCGGCGGTGCAGGAGCAGTTCTTC.

The chain has TRBV7-8 and TRBJ2-3, with 7 bases that match TRBD1. The CDR3 is made up of 17 amino acids. V trimming: 5 bases; J trimming: 1 base; junction bases outside the gene matches: 12. Germline V gene lookup returns CDR1 SGHVS and CDR2 FQNEAQ. CDR3 loop: CASSILTTGTGTDTQYF. The CDR3 region has the DNA TGTGCCAGCAGCATACTCACTACCGGGACAGGCACAGATACGCAGTATTTT.

V usage is TRBV5-1 and J usage is TRBJ2-1, with 9 bases aligning to TRBD1. The CDR3 consists of 16 residues. Trimming removed 6 bases from V and 8 bases from J; junction bases left unmatched: 15. Looked up from germline, CDR1 is SGHRS and CDR2 is YFSETQ. The CDR3 sequence: CASTNPPGQGSDEQFF. The CDR3 DNA reads as TGCGCCAGCACCAATCCCCCGGGACAGGGATCGGATGAGCAGTTCTTC. The full variable domain, rest sourced from reference TRBV5-1 and TRBJ2-1, is KAGVTQTPRYLIKTRGQQVTLSCSPISGHRSVSWYQQTPGQGLQFLFEYFSETQRNKGNFPGRFSGRQFSNSRSEMNVSTLELGDSALYLCASTNPPGQGSDEQFFGPGTRLTVL.